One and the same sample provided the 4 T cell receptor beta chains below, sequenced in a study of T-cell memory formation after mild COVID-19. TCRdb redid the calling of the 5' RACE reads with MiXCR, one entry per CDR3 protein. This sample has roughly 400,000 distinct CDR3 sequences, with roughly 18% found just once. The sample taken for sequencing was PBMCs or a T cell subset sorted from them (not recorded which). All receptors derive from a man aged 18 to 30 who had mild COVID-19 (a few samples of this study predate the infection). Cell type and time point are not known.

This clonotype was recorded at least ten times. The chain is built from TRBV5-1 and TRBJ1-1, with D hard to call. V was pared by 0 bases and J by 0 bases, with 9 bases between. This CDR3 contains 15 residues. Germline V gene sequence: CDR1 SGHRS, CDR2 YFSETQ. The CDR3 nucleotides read TGCGCCAGCAGCTTGGATCCGGGAATGAACACTGAAGCTTTCTTT. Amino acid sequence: CASSLDPGMNTEAFF.

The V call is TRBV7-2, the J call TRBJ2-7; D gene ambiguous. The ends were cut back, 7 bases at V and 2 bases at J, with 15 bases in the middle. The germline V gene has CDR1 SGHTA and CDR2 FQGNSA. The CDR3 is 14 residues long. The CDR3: CASTRVEVPYEQYF. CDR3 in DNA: TGTGCCAGCACCCGCGTAGAGGTGCCCTACGAGCAGTACTTC.

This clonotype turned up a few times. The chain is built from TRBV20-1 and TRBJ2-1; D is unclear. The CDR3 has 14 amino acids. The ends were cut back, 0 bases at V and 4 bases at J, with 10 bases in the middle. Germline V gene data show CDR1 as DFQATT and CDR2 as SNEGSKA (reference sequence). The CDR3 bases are TGCAGTGCTAGAGAAGGGCCTCTTTACAATGAGCAGTTCTTC. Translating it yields CSAREGPLYNEQFF.

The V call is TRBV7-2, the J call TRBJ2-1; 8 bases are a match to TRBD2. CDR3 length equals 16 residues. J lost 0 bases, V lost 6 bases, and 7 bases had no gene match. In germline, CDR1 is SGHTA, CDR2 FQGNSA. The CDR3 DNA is TGTGCCAGCAGAGAGCCCGGGACTAGCTCCTACAATGAGCAGTTCTTC. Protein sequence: CASREPGTSSYNEQFF.